This T cell receptor (beta chain) was obtained from a study of lymphopenia after photon versus proton radiotherapy. Broader study findings: Survival link was tested only in deceased patients; proton benefit remains a possibility. Relative stability marked proton patients; photon patients lost diversity and naive cells. After lymphocyte nadir, photon-treated repertoires showed oligoclonal expansion, especially CD8+ Temra.

This CDR3 comprises 15 residues. J was trimmed by 4 bases and V by 0 bases; bases with no gene match: 4. CDR1 and CDR2 from the germline V gene are MNHEY and SMNVEV (reference sequence). Assay: immunoSEQ multiplex PCR; the TCRdb copy retains only in-frame clones and omits some. This table has around 20,000 clones, approximately 92% appearing once. To note about this clone: Antigen specificity is unknown.

The genes are TRBV27 and TRBJ1-1, with 8 bases that match TRBD1. The sample here was peripheral blood, taken from a patient treated with photon-based radiotherapy. The clonotype was recovered from a woman aged 35 to 49 with cholangiocarcinoma. The CDR3 bases are TGTGCCAGCAGTTTATCCCCAGGGGGCAGCACTGAAGCTTTCTTT. Protein: CASSLSPGGSTEAFF.